This T cell receptor beta chain was documented in a study of T cell clones after liver transplantation. V lost 5 bases, J lost 3 bases, and 11 bases lay in between. Germline V gives CDR1 MNHEY, CDR2 SMNVEV (reference sequence). This CDR3 is built from 14 residues. Assay used: immunoSEQ multiplex PCR; TCRdb lists only in-frame clones, some missing. There are tens of thousands of clones in the sample; over 60% occur only once, and about a tenth lies in the top ten. This specimen was CD4+ T cells from blood, taken at the 22-month timepoint. The chain carries TRBV27 and TRBJ1-5; D unclear. The TCR sequence derives from a human patient who received a liver transplant. A subset of T cells may come from the graft donor. This CDR3 is CASSLDWDNQPQHF. The DNA for the CDR3 is TGTGCCAGCAGTCTCGATTGGGACAATCAGCCCCAGCATTTT.